This T cell receptor beta chain was sequenced during a study of cytomegalovirus exposure and HLA in healthy donors. Study findings and constraints: Earlier results showed most TCR beta V segments being productive about 87% or about 30% of the time.

PCR involved 60 Vbeta and 13 Jbeta primers. Profiling relied on immunoSEQ multiplex PCR, and the TCRdb table lists in-frame clones only, not all of them. The sample shows about 130,000 clones, 80% of them seen only once. The germline V and J ends were trimmed by 3 bases and 8 bases, with 3 bases remaining between them. Germline V gene lookup returns CDR1 SGHDT and CDR2 YYEEEE. The CDR3 covers 11 residues. In the case of this clone: As yet, its antigen is unknown.

Sequenced sample: PBMCs. The chain couples TRBV5-6 to TRBJ1-6, with D unresolved. This receptor was identified in a middle-aged man in good health and CMV-seronegative. The CDR3 spells CASSSYSPLHF. In DNA, the CDR3 is TGTGCCAGCAGCTCCTATTCACCCCTCCACTTT.